This entry concerns a single T cell receptor beta chain. What it binds is not known. This sample is part of a study of blood T cells in healthy people across ages. The study, taken as a whole, reports: Compared with aged donors, long-lived donors showed fewer expanded clones, suggesting selection.

CDR3 length: 15 amino acids. Trimming stripped 3 bases from V and 2 bases from J, with 12 bases between. The germline V gene encodes CDR1 SGHTA and CDR2 FQGTGA. Primers used in a second PCR of about 7 to 11 cycles were a sample-barcoded 5' primer and a J-beta primer mix. TCRdb independently ran MiXCR on the 5' RACE reads; one entry per CDR3 protein. The sample consists of some 920,000 distinct CDR3 sequences, roughly half of them appearing once. The sample was blood. V gene TRBV7-3 combines with J gene TRBJ2-3; either TRBD1 or TRBD2 may fit D (6 bases each). This receptor was obtained from a woman in her sixties in good health. The CDR3 loop is CASSFSGQSTDTQYF. CDR3 sequence (DNA): TGTGCCAGCAGCTTTAGCGGACAGTCCACAGATACGCAGTATTTT.